This T cell receptor (beta chain) was found in a study of a mutant IDH1 vaccine in newly diagnosed glioma. Assay: immunoSEQ multiplex PCR; the TCRdb copy retains only in-frame clones and omits some. The table records over 35,000 clones, roughly 83% of them present only once. Time point meaning: week 35, safety follow-up. Alongside topical imiquimod, each dose of vaccine comprised 300 ug of mutant IDH1 20-mer peptide. Concerning this clone itself: Its cognate antigen is unknown.

Germline values: CDR1 SGHRS, CDR2 YFSETQ. V lost 4 bases and J lost 5, with 15 bases in between. The CDR3 has 14 residues. The specimen was PBMCs, collected from a glioma patient whose treatment included an IDH1 peptide vaccine. The sequence came from a woman in her fifties or sixties with glioma. The rearrangement joins TRBV5-1 to TRBJ1-1; no firm D call. The CDR3 spells CASSAGPAETEAFF. Here the CDR3 DNA reads TGCGCCAGCAGCGCCGGGCCCGCGGAAACTGAAGCTTTCTTT. Complete variable domain (other parts from reference TRBV5-1 and TRBJ1-1): KAGVTQTPRYLIKTRGQQVTLSCSPISGHRSVSWYQQTPGQGLQFLFEYFSETQRNKGNFPGRFSGRQFSNSRSEMNVSTLELGDSALYLCASSAGPAETEAFFGQGTRLTVV.